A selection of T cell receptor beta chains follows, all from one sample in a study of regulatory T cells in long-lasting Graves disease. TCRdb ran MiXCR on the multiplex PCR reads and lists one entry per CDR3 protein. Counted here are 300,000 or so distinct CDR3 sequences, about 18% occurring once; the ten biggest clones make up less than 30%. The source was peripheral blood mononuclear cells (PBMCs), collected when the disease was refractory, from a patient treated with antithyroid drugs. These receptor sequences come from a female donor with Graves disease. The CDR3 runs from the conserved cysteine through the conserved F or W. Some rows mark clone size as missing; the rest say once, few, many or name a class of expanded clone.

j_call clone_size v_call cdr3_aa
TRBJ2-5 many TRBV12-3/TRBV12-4 CASSLRGMGGAQETQYF
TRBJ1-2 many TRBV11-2 CASSTGTNYGYTF
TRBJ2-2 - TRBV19 CASTIAGVNTGELFF
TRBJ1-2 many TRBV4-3 CASSQDRGRGYGYTF
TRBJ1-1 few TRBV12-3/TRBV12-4 CASSLGGSNVAEAFF
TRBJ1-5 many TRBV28 CASRRGTGFGYSNRPQHF
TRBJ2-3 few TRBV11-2 CASSGIAGAPGDTQYF
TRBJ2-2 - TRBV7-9 CASSLGTKNTGELFF
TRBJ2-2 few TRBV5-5 CASSLTLYTGELFF
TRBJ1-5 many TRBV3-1 CASSPGLNNQPQHF
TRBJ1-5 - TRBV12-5 CASGSSAGGDYSNQPQHF
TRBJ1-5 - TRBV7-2 CASSLAAGGGQPQHF
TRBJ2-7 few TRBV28 CASSLEISFTPTYEQYF
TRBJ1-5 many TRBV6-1 CASTGWESYSNQPQHF
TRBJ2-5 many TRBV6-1 CASSGKAIAETQYF
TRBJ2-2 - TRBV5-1 CASSFGTGTGELFF
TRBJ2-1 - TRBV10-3 CAISAQIPNNEQFF
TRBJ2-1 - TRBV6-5 CASSYHLAGHNEQFF
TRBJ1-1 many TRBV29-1 CSVAQGRSTEAFF
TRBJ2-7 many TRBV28 CASSLWTVYEQYF
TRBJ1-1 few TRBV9 CASSVGGRGEAFF
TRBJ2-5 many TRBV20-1 CSAKGTGVETQYF
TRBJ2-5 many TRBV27 CASSSQVEETQYF
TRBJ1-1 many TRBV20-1 CRAPRGVNTEAFF
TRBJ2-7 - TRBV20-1 CSASLGREYEQYF
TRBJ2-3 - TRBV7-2 CASSLLGQGADTQYF
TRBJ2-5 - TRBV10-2 CASSELGDYLQETQYF
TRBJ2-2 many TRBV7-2 CASSLEDRSTGELFF
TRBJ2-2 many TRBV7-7 CASSLGDSSTGELFF
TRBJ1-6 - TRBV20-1 CSARRQRDSSLHF
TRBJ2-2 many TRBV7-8 CASSADRGYTGELFF
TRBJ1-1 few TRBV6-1 CASSVDRVNTEAFF
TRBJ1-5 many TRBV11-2 CASSLANHQPQHF
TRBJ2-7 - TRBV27 CASNQHSYEQYF
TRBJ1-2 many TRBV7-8 CASSSLPGPYGYTF
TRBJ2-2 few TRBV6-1 CASVRQGPGTGELFF
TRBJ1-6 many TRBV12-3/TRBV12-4 CASRKTGNSPLHF
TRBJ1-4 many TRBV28 CASSLMGQGDEKLFF